This T cell receptor (beta chain) is from a study of T cells after yellow fever vaccination. Findings of the study overall: Post-booster reappearance was seen for most primary-vaccination clones (roughly 97% CD4, roughly 88% CD8).

5'RACE template switching added a universal primer site and UMIs to TCR cDNA. MiXCR, applied by TCRdb to the 5' RACE reads, yields one record per CDR3 protein. Here the sample spans around 350,000 distinct CDR3 sequences, 11% being singletons. As concerns this clonotype: Its antigen is undetermined.

Germline V lookup: CDR1 SGHKS, CDR2 YYEKEE (reference sequence). This CDR3 region has 15 residues. Germline trimming cut 4 bases from V and 8 bases from J; bases unmatched to any gene: 9. The chain recombines TRBV5-5 with TRBJ1-4; 9 bases are a match to TRBD1. This sample comprised PBMCs, obtained on the day of the first yellow fever vaccination. The sequence derives from a man aged 18-30 years who received the YFV17D yellow fever vaccine. CDR3 protein: CASSPGTGRREKLFF. The CDR3 nucleotides read TGTGCCAGCAGCCCCGGGACAGGGAGAAGAGAAAAACTGTTTTTT.